Below, 23 T cell receptor beta chains from the same sample are listed, as sequenced in a study of shared clonotypes between healthy human individuals. Naive CD8 cells were CD45RO-negative, positively selected for CCR7, excluding terminally differentiated effector memory CD45RA+ cells. This table comes from immunoSEQ multiplex PCR, and its TCRdb copy is limited to in-frame clones, with some not included. The table lists 560,000 or so clones, about 95% of them singletons. Material: naive CD8+ T cells sorted from blood. The receptors were gathered from a woman aged 30 to 39 in good health.

This clone was observed a single time. This chain uses TRBV2 with TRBJ2-7; D call uncertain. With 6 bases removed from V and 6 bases from J, the gap between germline ends came to 18 bases. The CDR3 is 14 residues long. Germline values: CDR1 SNHLY, CDR2 FYNNEI. In nucleotides, the CDR3 is TGTGCCAGCAGAACCCGGACCGATCCGGCCGAGCAGTACTTC. It encodes CASRTRTDPAEQYF.

The V gene is TRBV27, the J gene TRBJ2-5; D might be TRBD1 (6 bases). The DNA end lines up better with TRBJ2-7; the J call may be wrong. The CDR3 contains 15 residues. The germline CDR1 and CDR2 sequences are MNHEY and SMNVEV (reference sequence). The CDR3, as DNA: TGTGCCAGCAGTTTCGGACAGACTGCCCACTACGAGCAGTACTTC. This gives the protein CASSFGQTAHYEQYF.

The chain's CDR3 is CAINSGTGSPDTQYF. The DNA for the CDR3 is TGTGCCATCAATTCCGGGACAGGGTCCCCAGATACGCAGTATTTT. The rearrangement joins TRBV10-3 to TRBJ2-3, with 9 positions matching TRBD1. The CDR3 loop spans 15 amino acids. V lost 7 bases to trimming and J lost 4 bases; unmatched junction nucleotides: 9. Germline V gives CDR1 ENHRY, CDR2 SYGVKD.

The V and J genes are TRBV10-1 and TRBJ2-3, with D perhaps being TRBD1 or TRBD2 (5 bases each). This CDR3 comprises 17 residues. CDR1 WNHNN and CDR2 SYGVQD come from the germline V gene (reference sequence). V dropped 4 bases and J dropped 0 bases, with 17 bases sitting between them. This chain's CDR3 is CASSGGLGETSTDTQYF. The CDR3 DNA is TGCGCCAGCAGTGGGGGTTTAGGGGAGACTAGCACAGATACGCAGTATTTT.

This clone was seen once. The CDR3 DNA is TGTGCCAGCAGCTCGACCCGGGACAGGGGGCTCCGGTACGAGCAGTACTTC. Translating gives CASSSTRDRGLRYEQYF. The V gene is TRBV7-9, the J gene TRBJ2-7, with 12 bases that match TRBD1. CDR3 length: 17 residues. The V segment lost 4 bases and the J segment 4 bases; nucleotides outside the gene matches: 11. Germline-derived CDR1 and CDR2 are SEHNR and FQNEAQ (reference sequence).

The chain has TRBV15 and TRBJ2-1; the match to TRBD2 covers 15 bases. Germline values: CDR1 LNHNV, CDR2 YYDKDF (reference sequence). The CDR3 loop spans 18 amino acids. Trimming cost V 5 bases and J 10 bases; bases outside gene matches: 15. The CDR3 reads CATSGVVDVGLAGGEQFF. The DNA for the CDR3 is TGTGCCACCAGCGGCGTGGTGGACGTTGGACTAGCGGGAGGGGAGCAGTTCTTC.

The genes are TRBV7-3 and TRBJ1-4; perhaps TRBD1 as D (5 bases). Deletions cut 5 bases from V and 8 bases from J, with 15 bases between. Per germline, CDR1 SGHTA and CDR2 FQGTGA. The CDR3 consists of 14 residues. The CDR3 region is CASSEQVSKEKLFF. For the CDR3, the DNA is TGTGCCAGCAGCGAACAGGTTAGTAAAGAAAAACTGTTTTTT.

The chain uses TRBV6-6 and TRBJ1-2; D is ambiguous. CDR1 MNHNY and CDR2 SVGAGI come from the germline V gene (reference sequence). The ends were cut back, 7 bases at V and 2 bases at J, with 8 bases in the middle. This CDR3 contains 12 residues. Here the CDR3 reads CASTNRNYGYTF. The CDR3, as DNA: TGTGCCAGCACTAACAGAAACTATGGCTACACCTTC.

The V and J genes are TRBV7-9 and TRBJ2-1; D perhaps matches TRBD1 (5 bases). The CDR3 runs 16 residues. Germline V lookup: CDR1 SEHNR, CDR2 FQNEAQ (reference sequence). V lost 6 bases, J lost 0 bases, and 15 bases lay in between. DNA of the CDR3: TGTGCCAGCAGTCGGAGCAGGGTAAGCTCCTACAATGAGCAGTTCTTC. Protein: CASSRSRVSSYNEQFF.

The chain employs TRBV4-1 and TRBJ2-1; D is uncertain. CDR1 is MGHRA and CDR2 is YSYEKL in the germline V gene. V shed 0 bases and J shed 0 bases, with 6 bases lying between them. The CDR3 length is 15 residues. The chain's CDR3 is CASSQEFSSYNEQFF. The CDR3 DNA reads as TGCGCCAGCAGCCAAGAGTTTAGCTCCTACAATGAGCAGTTCTTC.

The chain is built from TRBV7-9 and TRBJ2-2; D possibly uses TRBD1 or TRBD2 (5 bases each). CDR3 size: 18 residues. The V end lost 1 base, the J end lost 1 base, and 16 bases lay between the germline ends. Germline values: CDR1 SEHNR, CDR2 FQNEAQ (reference sequence). The DNA of the CDR3 is TGTGCCAGCAGCTTAGAGGGGATGGGACCGAAGAACACCGGGGAGCTGTTTTTT. It encodes CASSLEGMGPKNTGELFF.

The rearrangement links TRBV15 to TRBJ2-7; TRBD1 aligns across 9 bases. J was trimmed by 3 bases and V by 2 bases; bases with no gene match: 8. Germline V CDR1 and CDR2: LNHNV, YYDKDF (reference sequence). The CDR3 sequence is 16 residues long. CDR3 in DNA: TGTGCCACCAGCAGACGATACGGGGACAGGGACTACGAGCAGTACTTC. Amino acid sequence: CATSRRYGDRDYEQYF.

The V gene is TRBV27, the J gene TRBJ2-6; D remains unclear. Germline CDR1 reads MNHEY; CDR2 reads SMNVEV (reference sequence). CDR3 length: 16 amino acids. Between the trimmed V and J ends, which lost 0 bases and 1 base, there was a span of 7 bases. The CDR3 region is CASSLSIVSGANVLTF. The DNA for the CDR3 is TGTGCCAGCAGTTTATCGATAGTATCTGGGGCCAACGTCCTGACTTTC. The full variable domain, in which reference TRBV27 and TRBJ2-6 provide the parts outside the CDR3, is EAQVTQNPRYLITVTGKKLTVTCSQNMNHEYMSWYRQDPGLGLRQIYYSMNVEVTDKGDVPEGYKVSRKEKRNFPLILESPSPNQTSLYFCASSLSIVSGANVLTFGAGSRLTVL.

V is TRBV9 and J is TRBJ2-2; TRBD1 agrees at 8 bases. CDR3 length: 12 residues. Unmatched junction bases numbered 0, after V lost 5 bases and J lost 6 bases. Germline-derived CDR1 and CDR2 are SGDLS and YYNGEE. The chain's CDR3 is CASRDRAGELFF. DNA for the CDR3: TGTGCCAGCAGGGACAGGGCCGGGGAGCTGTTTTTT.

The V gene is TRBV5-4, the J gene TRBJ1-2, with D perhaps matching TRBD1 (5 bases). CDR3 size: 14 residues. Germline V gene lookup returns CDR1 SGHNT and CDR2 YYREEE (reference sequence). V lost 2 bases, J lost 5 bases, and 13 bases lay in between. The CDR3 nucleotides read TGTGCCAGCAGCTTTGTGGGCGGGGCGTATGGCTACACCTTC. It is translated as CASSFVGGAYGYTF.

The V call is TRBV27, the J call TRBJ2-7, with D unresolved. Looked up from germline, CDR1 is MNHEY and CDR2 is SMNVEV (reference sequence). The CDR3 contains 14 residues. The V end lost 5 bases, the J end lost 2 bases, and 13 bases lay between the germline ends. The CDR3 bases are TGTGCCAGCAGTGTTAGAGGATCTCCCTACGAGCAGTACTTC. The encoded protein is CASSVRGSPYEQYF.

This clone came up once. The chain uses TRBV2 and TRBJ2-7; D perhaps matches TRBD1 (6 bases). V was clipped by 8 bases and J by 4 bases, with 12 bases between them. Looked up from germline, CDR1 is SNHLY and CDR2 is FYNNEI. The CDR3 is made up of 12 amino acids. CDR3 protein: CASADSRYEQYF. The DNA for the CDR3 is TGTGCCAGCGCGGACAGTCGGTACGAGCAGTACTTC.

The rearrangement links TRBV9 to TRBJ2-3; D call uncertain. CDR3 size: 13 residues. Trimming removed 3 bases from V and 2 bases from J, with 7 bases in between. Germline values: CDR1 SGDLS, CDR2 YYNGEE. CDR3 DNA sequence: TGTGCCAGCAGCGAGACAAACACAGATACGCAGTATTTT. This translates into CASSETNTDTQYF.

This rearrangement joins TRBV7-8 to TRBJ2-3, with 8 bases identical to TRBD2. The V segment lost 0 bases and the J segment 0 bases; nucleotides outside the gene matches: 8. The germline V gene encodes CDR1 SGHVS and CDR2 FQNEAQ. The CDR3 is 18 amino acids. CDR3: CASSLALIGGRSTDTQYF. The CDR3, as DNA: TGTGCCAGCAGCTTAGCCCTAATTGGCGGGAGGAGCACAGATACGCAGTATTTT.

The chain couples TRBV2 to TRBJ2-3; D is perhaps TRBD1 or TRBD2 (5 bases each). V was shortened by 11 bases and J by 1 base, with 10 bases between the two germline ends. The CDR3 is made up of 12 amino acids. CDR1 and CDR2 from the germline V gene are SNHLY and FYNNEI. CDR3 sequence (DNA): TGTGCCTCCAGGGACGGCACAGATACGCAGTATTTT. Protein: CASRDGTDTQYF.

Concerning this clone: This sample also contains other DNA sequences that code for the same CDR3. The CDR3 DNA is TGTGCCAGCAGTTTAGGGGGATACGAGCAGTACTTC. Amino acid sequence: CASSLGGYEQYF. The chain uses TRBV27 and TRBJ2-7; possibly TRBD1 or TRBD2 for D (5 bases each). Germline V gene lookup returns CDR1 MNHEY and CDR2 SMNVEV (reference sequence). V dropped 2 bases and J dropped 4 bases, with 6 bases sitting between them. The CDR3 is 12 residues long.

CDR3 region: CASRGVGWDSGPEPQHF. DNA of the CDR3: TGTGCCAGCAGGGGCGTCGGTTGGGACAGTGGGCCAGAGCCCCAGCATTTT. The rearrangement joins TRBV28 to TRBJ1-5; 7 nucleotides align to TRBD1. CDR3 length: 17 residues. The V and J ends lost 6 bases and 8 bases, in that order; junction bases with no gene match: 19. CDR1 is MDHEN, CDR2 SYDVKM, per germline.

This sequence joins TRBV5-6 and TRBJ1-1, with D hard to call. V lost 4 bases to trimming and J lost 0 bases, with 10 bases between them. The CDR3 length is 14 residues. Germline-derived CDR1 and CDR2 are SGHDT and YYEEEE. CDR3 bases: TGTGCCAGCAGCCCTTGGGTCTTGAACACTGAAGCTTTCTTT. Protein: CASSPWVLNTEAFF.